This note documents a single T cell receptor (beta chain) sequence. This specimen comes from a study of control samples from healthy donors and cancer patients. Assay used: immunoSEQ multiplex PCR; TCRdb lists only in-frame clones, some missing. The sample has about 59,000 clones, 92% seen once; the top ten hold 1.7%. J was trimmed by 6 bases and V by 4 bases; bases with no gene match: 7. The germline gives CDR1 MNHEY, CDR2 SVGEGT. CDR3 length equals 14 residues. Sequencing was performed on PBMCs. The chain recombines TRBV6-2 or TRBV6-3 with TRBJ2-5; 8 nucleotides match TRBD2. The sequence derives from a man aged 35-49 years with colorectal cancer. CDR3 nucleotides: TGTGCCAGCAGTTCTCGGGGGGGGCCCAAGACCCAGTACTTC. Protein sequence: CASSSRGGPKTQYF.